The clone carrying this TCR beta chain has only a few counts. No antigen is known for it. MiXCR was run by TCRdb on the 5' RACE reads, yielding one entry per CDR3 protein. Altogether roughly 440,000 distinct CDR3 sequences are present, over 15% being singletons, with the ten largest covering approximately 1%. The CDR3 runs to 16 residues. Germline V gives CDR1 SGHTA, CDR2 FQGTGA. Trimming removed 1 base from V and 7 bases from J, with 17 bases in between. The sample originates from a study of CD8 T cells in ankylosing spondylitis. General study findings and limits: A TCR beta motif of roughly 8 highly homologous variants appeared characteristic of ankylosing spondylitis blood.

Sequenced input: blood, either unsorted or a sorted T cell fraction (not recorded which). This chain links TRBV7-3 with TRBJ2-1; D is unresolved. The sequence was collected from a male donor with ankylosing spondylitis. CDR3 sequence (DNA): TGTGCCAGCAGCTTAAGAGGTATATCCCCCATAAATGAGCAGTTCTTC. Translation: CASSLRGISPINEQFF.